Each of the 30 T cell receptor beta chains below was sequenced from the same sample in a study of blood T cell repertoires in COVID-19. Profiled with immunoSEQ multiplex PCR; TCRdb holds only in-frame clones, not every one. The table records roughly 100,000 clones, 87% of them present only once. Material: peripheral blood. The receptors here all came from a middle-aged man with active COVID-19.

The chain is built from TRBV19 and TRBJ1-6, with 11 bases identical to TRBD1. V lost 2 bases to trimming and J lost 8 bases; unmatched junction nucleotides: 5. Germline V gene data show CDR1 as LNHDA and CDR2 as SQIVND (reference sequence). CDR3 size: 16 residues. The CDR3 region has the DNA TGTGCCAGTAGTATACGGACAGGGGGCAGGGATTCACCCCTCCACTTT. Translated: CASSIRTGGRDSPLHF.

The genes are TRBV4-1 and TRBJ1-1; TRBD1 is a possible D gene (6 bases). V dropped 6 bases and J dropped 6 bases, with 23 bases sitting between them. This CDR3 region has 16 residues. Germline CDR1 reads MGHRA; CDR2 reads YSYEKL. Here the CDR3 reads CASSRFFGGGAAEAFF. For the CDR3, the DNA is TGCGCCAGCAGTCGTTTCTTCGGGGGGGGCGCCGCTGAAGCTTTCTTT.

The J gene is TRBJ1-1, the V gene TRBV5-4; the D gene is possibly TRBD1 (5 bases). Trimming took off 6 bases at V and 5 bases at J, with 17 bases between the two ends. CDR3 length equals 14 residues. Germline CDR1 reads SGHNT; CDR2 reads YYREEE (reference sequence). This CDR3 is CASTPIGGGTEAFF. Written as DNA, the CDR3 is TGTGCCAGCACCCCGATCGGGGGGGGGACTGAAGCTTTCTTT.

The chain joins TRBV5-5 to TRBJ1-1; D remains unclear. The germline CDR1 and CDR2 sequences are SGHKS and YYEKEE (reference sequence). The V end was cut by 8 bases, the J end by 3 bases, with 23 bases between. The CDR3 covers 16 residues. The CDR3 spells CASNRVTPARDTEAFF. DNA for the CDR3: TGTGCCAGTAACCGGGTAACTCCGGCCCGTGACACTGAAGCTTTCTTT.

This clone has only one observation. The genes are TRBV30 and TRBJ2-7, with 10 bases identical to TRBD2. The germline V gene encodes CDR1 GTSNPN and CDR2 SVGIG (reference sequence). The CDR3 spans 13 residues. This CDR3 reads CIAGGPIRSEQYF. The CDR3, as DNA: TGTATAGCGGGGGGACCGATCCGTAGCGAGCAGTACTTC.

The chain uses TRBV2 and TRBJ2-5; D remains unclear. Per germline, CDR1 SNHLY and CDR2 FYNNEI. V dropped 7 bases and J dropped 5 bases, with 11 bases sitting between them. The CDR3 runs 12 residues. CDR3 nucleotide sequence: TGTGCCAGCACCTCCCTCGCGGAGACCCAGTACTTC. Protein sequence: CASTSLAETQYF.

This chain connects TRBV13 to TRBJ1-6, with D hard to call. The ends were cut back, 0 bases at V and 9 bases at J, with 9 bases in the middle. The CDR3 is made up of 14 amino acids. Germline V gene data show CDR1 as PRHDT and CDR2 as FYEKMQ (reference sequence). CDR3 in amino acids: CASSLGRRGSPLHF. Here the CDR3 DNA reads TGTGCCAGCAGCTTAGGACGCCGGGGTTCACCCCTCCACTTT.

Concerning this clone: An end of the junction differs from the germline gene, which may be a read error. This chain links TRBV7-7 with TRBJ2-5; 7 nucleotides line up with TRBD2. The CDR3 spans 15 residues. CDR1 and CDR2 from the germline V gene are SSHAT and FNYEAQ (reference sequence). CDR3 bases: TGTGCTAGCAGCTTGATGGCGGGGGTCGCAGAGACCCAGTACTTC. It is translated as CASSLMAGVAETQYF.

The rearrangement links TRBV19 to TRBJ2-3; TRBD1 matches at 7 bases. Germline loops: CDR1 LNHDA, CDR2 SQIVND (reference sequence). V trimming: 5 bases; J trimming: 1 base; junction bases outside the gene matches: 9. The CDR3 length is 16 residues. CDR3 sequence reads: CASSDSPTGGTDTQYF. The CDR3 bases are TGTGCCAGTAGTGATTCTCCTACAGGGGGCACAGATACGCAGTATTTT.

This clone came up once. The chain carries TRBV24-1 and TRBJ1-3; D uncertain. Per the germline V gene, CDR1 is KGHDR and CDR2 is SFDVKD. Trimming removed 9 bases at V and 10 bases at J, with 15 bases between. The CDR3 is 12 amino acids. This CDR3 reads CATHRRRGTIYF. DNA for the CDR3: TGTGCCACCCATAGACGCCGAGGTACCATATATTTT.

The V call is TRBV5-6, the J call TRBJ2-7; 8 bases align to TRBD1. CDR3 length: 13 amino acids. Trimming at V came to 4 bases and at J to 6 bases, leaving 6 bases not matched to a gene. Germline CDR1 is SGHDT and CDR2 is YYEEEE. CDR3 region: CASSRGQGIEQYF. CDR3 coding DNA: TGTGCCAGCAGCCGTGGACAGGGTATCGAGCAGTACTTC. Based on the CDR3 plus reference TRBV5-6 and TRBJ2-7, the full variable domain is DAGVTQSPTHLIKTRGQQVTLRCSPKSGHDTVSWYQQALGQGPQFIFQYYEEEERQRGNFPDRFSGHQFPNYSSELNVNALLLGDSALYLCASSRGQGIEQYFGPGTRLTVT.

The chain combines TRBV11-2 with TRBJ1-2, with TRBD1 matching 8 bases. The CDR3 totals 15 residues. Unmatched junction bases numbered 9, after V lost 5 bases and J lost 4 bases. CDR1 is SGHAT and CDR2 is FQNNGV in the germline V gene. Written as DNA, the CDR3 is TGTGCCAGCAGCCCCGGGACAGGTAGGGGCTATGGCTACACCTTC. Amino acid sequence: CASSPGTGRGYGYTF.

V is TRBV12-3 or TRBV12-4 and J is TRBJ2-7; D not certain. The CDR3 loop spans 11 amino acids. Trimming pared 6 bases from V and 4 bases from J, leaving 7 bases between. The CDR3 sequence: CASSRFYEQYF. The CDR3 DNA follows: TGTGCCAGCAGCCGGTTTTACGAGCAGTACTTC.

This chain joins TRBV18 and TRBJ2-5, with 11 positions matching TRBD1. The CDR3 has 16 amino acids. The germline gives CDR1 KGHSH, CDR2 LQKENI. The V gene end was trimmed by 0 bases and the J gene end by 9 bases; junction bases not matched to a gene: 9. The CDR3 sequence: CASSPPKGQGAKAQYF. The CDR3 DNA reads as TGTGCCAGCTCACCACCGAAAGGACAGGGGGCAAAGGCCCAGTACTTC.

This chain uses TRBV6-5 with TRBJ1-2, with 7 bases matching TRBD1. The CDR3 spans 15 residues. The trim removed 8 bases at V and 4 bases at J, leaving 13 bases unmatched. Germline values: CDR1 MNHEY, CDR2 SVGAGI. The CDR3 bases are TGTGCCAGCCATCCCACGGGGACAGCCCCCTATGGCTACACCTTC. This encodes CASHPTGTAPYGYTF.

Written as DNA, the CDR3 is TGTGCCAGCAGCTTAGGGAGTGCGGGGGCAAAGCAGCCCCAGCATTTT. Protein sequence: CASSLGSAGAKQPQHF. The rearrangement joins TRBV7-2 to TRBJ1-5; D is possibly TRBD1 (6 bases). Deletions cut 1 base from V and 7 bases from J, with 17 bases between. The CDR3 extends over 16 amino acids. CDR1 and CDR2 (germline): SGHTA, FQGNSA. Complete variable domain (other parts from reference TRBV7-2 and TRBJ1-5): GAGVSQSPSNKVTEKGKDVELRCDPISGHTALYWYRQSLGQGLEFLIYFQGNSAPDKSGLPSDRFSAERTGGSVSTLTIQRTQQEDSAVYLCASSLGSAGAKQPQHFGDGTRLSIL.

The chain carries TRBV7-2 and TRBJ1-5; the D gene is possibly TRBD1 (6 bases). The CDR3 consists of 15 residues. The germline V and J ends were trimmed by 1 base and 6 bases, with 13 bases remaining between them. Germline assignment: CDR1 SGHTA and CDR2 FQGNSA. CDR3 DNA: TGTGCCAGCAGCTTAGTTACAGGGCTCAGTCAGCCCCAGCATTTT. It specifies CASSLVTGLSQPQHF.

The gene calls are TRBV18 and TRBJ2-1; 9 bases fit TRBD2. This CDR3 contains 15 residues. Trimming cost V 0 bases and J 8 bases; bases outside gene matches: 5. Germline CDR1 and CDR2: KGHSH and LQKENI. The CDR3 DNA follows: TGTGCCAGCTCACCACCGGCGGGGGGGAAAGATGAGCAGTTCTTC. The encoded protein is CASSPPAGGKDEQFF.

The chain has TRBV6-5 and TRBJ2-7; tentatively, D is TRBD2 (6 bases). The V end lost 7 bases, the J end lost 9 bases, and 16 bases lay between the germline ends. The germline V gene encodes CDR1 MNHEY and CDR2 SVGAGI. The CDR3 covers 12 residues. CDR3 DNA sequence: TGTGCCAGCATCTCCCCACGGGGAGGGCAGTACTTC. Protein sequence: CASISPRGGQYF.

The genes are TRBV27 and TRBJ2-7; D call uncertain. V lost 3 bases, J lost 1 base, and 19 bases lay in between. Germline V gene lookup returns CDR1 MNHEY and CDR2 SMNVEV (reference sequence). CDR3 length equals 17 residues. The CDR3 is CASSFTRVSTGSYEQYF. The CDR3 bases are TGTGCCAGCAGTTTTACCCGAGTATCGACGGGTTCCTACGAGCAGTACTTC.

The CDR3 is CASSVSGATEAFF. The CDR3 bases are TGCGCCAGCAGCGTTAGTGGAGCCACTGAAGCTTTCTTT. The rearrangement uses TRBV5-1 and TRBJ1-1; D not certain. Per germline, CDR1 SGHRS and CDR2 YFSETQ. The V and J ends lost 4 bases and 4 bases respectively, with 11 bases between them. CDR3 length: 13 amino acids. Full variable domain (rest looked up from reference TRBV5-1 and TRBJ1-1): KAGVTQTPRYLIKTRGQQVTLSCSPISGHRSVSWYQQTPGQGLQFLFEYFSETQRNKGNFPGRFSGRQFSNSRSEMNVSTLELGDSALYLCASSVSGATEAFFGQGTRLTVV.

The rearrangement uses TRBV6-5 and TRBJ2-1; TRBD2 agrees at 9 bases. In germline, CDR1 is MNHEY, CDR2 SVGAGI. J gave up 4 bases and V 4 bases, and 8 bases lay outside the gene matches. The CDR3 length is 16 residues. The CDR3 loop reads CASSLGGGAGYNEQFF. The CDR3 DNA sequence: TGTGCCAGCAGTTTGGGCGGGGGGGCTGGTTACAATGAGCAGTTCTTC.

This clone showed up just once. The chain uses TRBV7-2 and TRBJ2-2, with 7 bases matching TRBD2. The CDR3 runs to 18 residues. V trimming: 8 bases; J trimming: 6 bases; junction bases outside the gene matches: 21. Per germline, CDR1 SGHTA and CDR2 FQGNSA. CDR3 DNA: TGTGCCAGCCCCCTACGGCCCTGGGGGGGGGAGAGGGCCGGGGAGCTGTTTTTT. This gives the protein CASPLRPWGGERAGELFF. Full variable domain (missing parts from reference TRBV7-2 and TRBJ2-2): GAGVSQSPSNKVTEKGKDVELRCDPISGHTALYWYRQSLGQGLEFLIYFQGNSAPDKSGLPSDRFSAERTGGSVSTLTIQRTQQEDSAVYLCASPLRPWGGERAGELFFGEGSRLTVL.

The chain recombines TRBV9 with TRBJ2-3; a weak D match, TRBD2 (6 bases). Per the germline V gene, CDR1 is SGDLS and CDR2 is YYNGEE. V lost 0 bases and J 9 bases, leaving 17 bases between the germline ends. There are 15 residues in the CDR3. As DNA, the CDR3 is TGTGCCAGCAGCGTAGTTGGGACTCCCCACGAAACGCAGTATTTT. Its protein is CASSVVGTPHETQYF.

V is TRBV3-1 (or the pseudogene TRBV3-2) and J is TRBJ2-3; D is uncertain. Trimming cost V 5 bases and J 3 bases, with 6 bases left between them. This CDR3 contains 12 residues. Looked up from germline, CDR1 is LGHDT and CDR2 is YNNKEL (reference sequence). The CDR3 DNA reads TGTGCCAGCAGCTCGGTTACAGATACGCAGTATTTT. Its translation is CASSSVTDTQYF.

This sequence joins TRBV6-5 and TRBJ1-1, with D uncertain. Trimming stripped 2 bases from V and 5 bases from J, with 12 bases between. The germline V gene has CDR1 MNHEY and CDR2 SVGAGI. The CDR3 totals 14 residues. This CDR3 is CASSYLRVGTEAFF. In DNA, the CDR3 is TGTGCCAGCAGTTACCTTCGGGTTGGGACTGAAGCTTTCTTT.

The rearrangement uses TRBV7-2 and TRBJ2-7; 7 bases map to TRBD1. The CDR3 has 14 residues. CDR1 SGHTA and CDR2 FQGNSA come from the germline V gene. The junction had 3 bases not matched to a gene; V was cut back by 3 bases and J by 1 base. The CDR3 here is CASSLGQISYEQYF. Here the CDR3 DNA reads TGTGCCAGCAGCTTGGGACAGATTTCCTACGAGCAGTACTTC.

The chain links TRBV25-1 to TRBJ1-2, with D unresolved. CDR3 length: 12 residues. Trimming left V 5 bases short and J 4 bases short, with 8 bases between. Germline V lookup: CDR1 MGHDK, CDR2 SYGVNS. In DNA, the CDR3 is TGTGCCAGCAGTCGCGGTGGCTATGGCTACACCTTC. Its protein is CASSRGGYGYTF.

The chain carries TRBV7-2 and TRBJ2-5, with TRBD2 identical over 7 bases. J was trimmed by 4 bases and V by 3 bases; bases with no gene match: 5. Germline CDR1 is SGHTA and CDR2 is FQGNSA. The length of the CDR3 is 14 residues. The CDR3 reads CASSFSSGVETQYF. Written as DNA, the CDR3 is TGTGCCAGCAGCTTCTCTAGCGGCGTAGAGACCCAGTACTTC. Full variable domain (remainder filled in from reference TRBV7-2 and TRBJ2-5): GAGVSQSPSNKVTEKGKDVELRCDPISGHTALYWYRQSLGQGLEFLIYFQGNSAPDKSGLPSDRFSAERTGGSVSTLTIQRTQQEDSAVYLCASSFSSGVETQYFGPGTRLLVL.

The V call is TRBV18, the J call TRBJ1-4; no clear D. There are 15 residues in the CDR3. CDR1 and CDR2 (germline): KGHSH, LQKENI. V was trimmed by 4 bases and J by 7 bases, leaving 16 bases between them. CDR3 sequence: CASSLLDISGEKLFF. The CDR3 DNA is TGTGCCAGCTCACTACTTGATATCTCAGGTGAAAAACTGTTTTTT.